The 25 T cell receptor beta chains below all came from one sample that was sequenced in a study of graft-versus-host responses after intestinal transplantation. Method: immunoSEQ multiplex PCR; TCRdb's copy keeps in-frame clones and lacks some. This table holds tens of thousands of clones, over 80% found once. For these receptors, no antigen is known. This specimen consisted of unstimulated CD8+ T cells sorted from spleen or lymph node cells, obtained before intestinal transplant. The receptors derive from a human donor who received an intestinal transplant.

The rearrangement links TRBV19 to TRBJ1-1; D possibly corresponds to TRBD1 (6 bases). The V and J ends lost 2 bases and 0 bases respectively, with 16 bases between them. This CDR3 comprises 17 residues. In germline, CDR1 is LNHDA, CDR2 SQIVND (reference sequence). The CDR3 nucleotides are TGTGCCAGTAGTATAACAGTTGGCAGGGGCATGAACACTGAAGCTTTCTTT. It codes for CASSITVGRGMNTEAFF.

The chain couples TRBV27 to TRBJ2-7; D is possibly TRBD1 (5 bases). V was trimmed by 3 bases and J by 2 bases, leaving 8 bases between them. Germline loops: CDR1 MNHEY, CDR2 SMNVEV (reference sequence). The CDR3 loop spans 13 amino acids. The CDR3 sequence is CASSLDTTYEQYF. The CDR3 coding sequence is TGTGCCAGCAGTTTGGACACCACCTACGAGCAGTACTTC.

This clone was seen once. The genes are TRBV11-2 and TRBJ2-7; 10 bases fit TRBD1. The CDR3 is 14 residues long. Trimming took 1 base from V and 4 from J; bases not matched to a gene: 1. Germline V gives CDR1 SGHAT, CDR2 FQNNGV. The CDR3 protein is CASSLGDRGYEQYF. CDR3 DNA: TGTGCCAGCAGCTTAGGGGACAGGGGTTACGAGCAGTACTTC. The full variable domain, rest sourced from reference TRBV11-2 and TRBJ2-7, is EAGVAQSPRYKIIEKRQSVAFWCNPISGHATLYWYQQILGQGPKLLIQFQNNGVVDDSQLPKDRFSAERLKGVDSTLKIQPAKLEDSAVYLCASSLGDRGYEQYFGPGTRLTVT.

V usage is TRBV27 and J usage is TRBJ2-7; 9 nucleotides match TRBD2. The CDR3 runs to 16 residues. Germline V lookup: CDR1 MNHEY, CDR2 SMNVEV (reference sequence). Trimming cost V 3 bases and J 4 bases; bases outside gene matches: 10. The CDR3 bases are TGTGCCAGCAGTTTCATAGCGGGGGACTCCGGGTACGAGCAGTACTTC. It specifies CASSFIAGDSGYEQYF.

The CDR3 loop reads CASSWSSGANVLTF. The CDR3 bases are TGTGCCAGTAGTTGGAGCTCTGGGGCCAACGTCCTGACTTTC. The V and J genes are TRBV19 and TRBJ2-6; D is uncertain. V was shortened by 5 bases and J by 0 bases, with 5 bases between the two germline ends. Germline CDR1 is LNHDA and CDR2 is SQIVND (reference sequence). The CDR3 extends over 14 amino acids.

Worth noting for this clone: Other DNA sequences in this specimen translate into the identical CDR3. The genes are TRBV9 and TRBJ2-3; the D gene is possibly TRBD1 (7 bases). The CDR3 sequence is 15 residues long. Trimming cost V 0 bases and J 0 bases, with 8 bases left between them. Germline V lookup: CDR1 SGDLS, CDR2 YYNGEE. CDR3 bases: TGTGCCAGCAGCGTAGCAGGGGGGAGCACAGATACGCAGTATTTT. Translation: CASSVAGGSTDTQYF.

V usage is TRBV5-1 and J usage is TRBJ2-7; 8 bases line up with TRBD1. CDR1 and CDR2 from the germline V gene are SGHRS and YFSETQ. The CDR3 has 13 residues. Unmatched junction bases numbered 0, after V lost 0 bases and J lost 4 bases. This chain's CDR3 is CASSLDRGYEQYF. In DNA, the CDR3 is TGCGCCAGCAGCTTGGACAGGGGGTACGAGCAGTACTTC.

The J gene is TRBJ2-2, the V gene TRBV25-1; D remains ambiguous. The germline V gene encodes CDR1 MGHDK and CDR2 SYGVNS. The V and J ends lost 3 bases and 1 base respectively, with 3 bases between them. The CDR3 has 13 amino acids. DNA of the CDR3: TGTGCCAGCAGTGACAGGAACACCGGGGAGCTGTTTTTT. Translating gives CASSDRNTGELFF.

This chain connects TRBV11-2 to TRBJ2-6; D is possibly TRBD1 (6 bases). The CDR3 has 14 amino acids. Trimming left V 4 bases short and J 4 bases short, with 8 bases between. Germline CDR1 and CDR2: SGHAT and FQNNGV. For the CDR3, the DNA is TGTGCCAGCAGCTGGACAGCCGGGGCCAACGTCCTGACTTTC. It yields the protein CASSWTAGANVLTF.

The V call is TRBV6-5, the J call TRBJ1-1; D might be TRBD1 (6 bases). Germline V gene data show CDR1 as MNHEY and CDR2 as SVGAGI. Trimming left V 6 bases short and J 5 bases short, with 16 bases between. The CDR3 is 14 residues long. The CDR3 region is CASRPNREWTEAFF. Written as DNA, the CDR3 is TGTGCCAGCAGACCCAACAGGGAGTGGACTGAAGCTTTCTTT.

V usage is TRBV4-1 and J usage is TRBJ2-1, with TRBD2 matching 10 bases. CDR1 and CDR2 (germline): MGHRA, YSYEKL. V shed 0 bases and J 7 bases; nucleotides not matched to a gene: 3. The length of the CDR3 is 15 residues. CDR3 in amino acids: CASSQDEGLANEQFF. Written as DNA, the CDR3 is TGCGCCAGCAGCCAAGATGAGGGACTAGCGAATGAGCAGTTCTTC.

The rearrangement joins TRBV13 to TRBJ1-5, with D possibly matching TRBD1 (5 bases). V was clipped by 0 bases and J by 6 bases, with 12 bases between them. This CDR3 spans 15 amino acids. Germline CDR1 reads PRHDT; CDR2 reads FYEKMQ (reference sequence). CDR3 nucleotide sequence: TGTGCCAGCAGCTTAGGAAGACGGGGGAGTCAGCCCCAGCATTTT. Translating gives CASSLGRRGSQPQHF.

This clone has only a few counts. The rearrangement links TRBV4-1 to TRBJ2-7; maybe TRBD2 (6 bases). The V end lost 0 bases, the J end lost 2 bases, and 14 bases lay between the germline ends. This CDR3 is built from 16 residues. Germline V gene data show CDR1 as MGHRA and CDR2 as YSYEKL. This CDR3 reads CASSQDHPSVAYEQYF. DNA for the CDR3: TGCGCCAGCAGCCAAGATCATCCTAGCGTAGCCTACGAGCAGTACTTC.

The gene calls are TRBV4-1 and TRBJ2-7; D is unresolved. From germline, CDR1 is MGHRA and CDR2 YSYEKL. The CDR3 is 13 amino acids. V shed 1 base and J shed 4 bases, with 8 bases lying between them. The CDR3 DNA reads as TGCGCCAGCAGCCAAGGAGGAGCATACGAGCAGTACTTC. This encodes CASSQGGAYEQYF.

On this clone itself: Other DNA variants within this sample encode the same CDR3. V gene TRBV4-2 combines with J gene TRBJ2-7; 7 bases are shared with TRBD2. The CDR3 is 13 amino acids. Germline assignment: CDR1 LGHNA and CDR2 YNFKEQ. J gave up 2 bases and V 4 bases, and 2 bases lay outside the gene matches. In nucleotides, the CDR3 is TGTGCCAGCAGCCCAGGACTAGCCTACGAGCAGTACTTC. Amino acids: CASSPGLAYEQYF.

The rearrangement uses TRBV15 and TRBJ2-7; 16 bases fit TRBD2. CDR3 length equals 16 residues. Losses at the gene ends were 9 bases for V and 2 bases for J; bases not matched to a gene: 7. Germline CDR1 is LNHNV and CDR2 is YYDKDF (reference sequence). The CDR3 DNA is TGTGCCACGCGAGGGACTAGCGGGAGGGCTCCCTACGAGCAGTACTTC. Its translation is CATRGTSGRAPYEQYF. Complete variable domain (other parts from reference TRBV15 and TRBJ2-7): DAMVIQNPRYQVTQFGKPVTLSCSQTLNHNVMYWYQQKSSQAPKLLFHYYDKDFNNEADTPDNFQSRRPNTSFCFLDIRSPGLGDTAMYLCATRGTSGRAPYEQYFGPGTRLTVT.

This rearrangement joins TRBV7-8 to TRBJ2-3; TRBD2 aligns across 15 bases. CDR1 is SGHVS and CDR2 is FQNEAQ in the germline V gene. CDR3 length: 19 amino acids. V lost 5 bases to trimming and J lost 0 bases; unmatched junction nucleotides: 9. CDR3 in amino acids: CASSPGLAGGPRSTDTQYF. The CDR3 bases are TGTGCCAGCAGCCCTGGACTAGCGGGAGGGCCTCGGAGCACAGATACGCAGTATTTT.

The chain joins TRBV5-6 to TRBJ2-1, with 7 bases matching TRBD2. Germline values: CDR1 SGHDT, CDR2 YYEEEE. The J segment lost 10 bases and the V segment lost 3 bases, leaving 10 bases of the junction unmatched. The length of the CDR3 is 14 residues. CDR3 sequence reads: CASSYSGLGREQFF. The CDR3 DNA reads TGTGCCAGCAGCTATAGCGGGCTTGGAAGGGAGCAGTTCTTC.

About this clone itself: Other DNA sequences within the sample encode an identical CDR3. This sequence joins TRBV30 and TRBJ1-3; D is unclear. Trimming pared 1 base from V and 0 bases from J, leaving 4 bases between. CDR3 length: 13 residues. Germline V gene lookup returns CDR1 GTSNPN and CDR2 SVGIG (reference sequence). The CDR3 DNA follows: TGTGCCTGGAGTGCCTACTCTGGAAACACCATATATTTT. Amino acids: CAWSAYSGNTIYF.

The table lists this clone with a count of one. For the CDR3, the DNA is TGTGCCAGCAGTTTCAAAGCCGGGACAAACGAGAGGGCTTTCTTT. Translation gives CASSFKAGTNERAFF. The rearrangement uses TRBV6-5 and TRBJ1-1; TRBD1 might be the D (6 bases). The V gene's germline CDR1 is MNHEY and CDR2 SVGAGI. CDR3 length: 15 residues. The V end was cut by 4 bases, the J end by 11 bases, with 23 bases between.

The chain combines TRBV19 with TRBJ2-7, with D perhaps TRBD2 (6 bases). CDR3 size: 14 residues. Trimming stripped 3 bases from V and 2 bases from J, with 11 bases between. The germline V gene encodes CDR1 LNHDA and CDR2 SQIVND (reference sequence). Here the CDR3 DNA reads TGTGCCAGTAGTATGGGGACGGGGGCCTACGAGCAGTACTTC. Residues: CASSMGTGAYEQYF.

This clone appeared a few times. The rearrangement joins TRBV4-3 to TRBJ2-1; 7 nucleotides align to TRBD2. The germline gives CDR1 LGHNA, CDR2 YSLEER. The CDR3 sequence is 16 residues long. With 0 bases clipped from V and 4 bases from J, the junction kept 6 bases outside the gene matches. CDR3 loop: CASSQDRGELYNEQFF. Here the CDR3 DNA reads TGCGCCAGCAGCCAAGATCGGGGGGAGCTTTACAATGAGCAGTTCTTC.

This clone was seen only a few times. The chain is built from TRBV19 and TRBJ1-1; no reliable D call. This CDR3 is 14 amino acids long. Germline V gives CDR1 LNHDA, CDR2 SQIVND (reference sequence). Trimming cost V 2 bases and J 2 bases, with 9 bases left between them. The CDR3 DNA is TGTGCCAGTAGTATACCAGGCTCCAACACTGAAGCTTTCTTT. Its translation is CASSIPGSNTEAFF. The variable domain in full, with the rest retrieved from reference TRBV19 and TRBJ1-1, is DGGITQSPKYLFRKEGQNVTLSCEQNLNHDAMYWYRQDPGQGLRLIYYSQIVNDFQKGDIAEGYSVSREKKESFPLTVTSAQKNPTAFYLCASSIPGSNTEAFFGQGTRLTVV.

V is TRBV2 and J is TRBJ1-1, with D unresolved. The CDR3 extends over 17 amino acids. Germline CDR1 reads SNHLY; CDR2 reads FYNNEI. V lost 11 bases, J lost 2 bases, and 27 bases lay in between. The DNA for the CDR3 is TGTGCCGCCTGGGGAGGGCTCTCGTCCCTTCGAAACACTGAAGCTTTCTTT. Translation: CAAWGGLSSLRNTEAFF.

The chain joins TRBV9 to TRBJ2-7, with TRBD1 matching over 9 bases. This CDR3 is 14 amino acids long. V lost 2 bases, J lost 6 bases, and 6 bases stayed unmatched. The germline V gene has CDR1 SGDLS and CDR2 YYNGEE. CDR3 nucleotide sequence: TGTGCCAGCAGCGTGGGGACAGGGCTATTCGAGCAGTACTTC. Its protein is CASSVGTGLFEQYF.